Listed below are T cell receptor beta chains from one sample, sequenced in a study of blood T cell repertoires in COVID-19. Assay used: immunoSEQ multiplex PCR; TCRdb lists only in-frame clones, some missing. The profile shows 300,000 or so clones, around four fifths of them singletons. The specimen sequenced was peripheral blood. The source of these receptors is a woman aged 50 to 60 with acute or convalescent COVID-19. CDR3s include the opening cysteine and the closing phenylalanine or tryptophan. D genes are given only for firm matches. Not all rows give a size; the values are once, few, many and, for expanded clones, a class.

.	.	TRBV19	TRBJ1-2	CASSTELYGYTF	TGTGCCAGTTCGACAGAGCTCTATGGCTACACCTTC
.	.	TRBV27	TRBJ1-1	CASSLGPTGWGAFF	TGTGCCAGCAGTCTTGGTCCTACAGGTTGGGGAGCTTTCTTT
.	.	TRBV5-4	TRBJ1-1	CASSSTWNEGTEAFF	TGTGCCAGCAGCTCGACATGGAATGAGGGCACTGAAGCTTTCTTT
TRBD2	.	TRBV30	TRBJ2-3	CAWRGGLAGGPYSPTDTQYF	TGTGCCTGGCGCGGGGGACTCGCGGGGGGGCCTTATAGCCCGACAGATACGCAGTATTTT
.	.	TRBV11-3	TRBJ2-2	CASSTRNGELFF	TGTGCCAGCAGCACTCGAAACGGGGAGCTGTTTTTT
TRBD1	.	TRBV7-2	TRBJ2-3	CASSLGGQVTDTQYF	TGTGCCAGCAGCTTAGGGGGACAGGTCACAGATACGCAGTATTTT
.	.	TRBV6-1	TRBJ1-5	CASSERTDYSNQPQHF	TGTGCCAGCAGTGAAAGGACAGACTATAGCAATCAGCCCCAGCATTTT
.	few	TRBV19	TRBJ1-5	CASSISGQQYYSNQPQHF	TGTGCCAGTAGTATTTCAGGACAGCAGTATTATAGCAATCAGCCCCAGCATTTT
TRBD1	.	TRBV30	TRBJ1-1	CACRPGGSGSEAFF	TGTGCCTGTAGGCCAGGGGGCTCGGGATCTGAAGCTTTCTTT
.	few	TRBV9	TRBJ1-2	CASSVGNRDYGYTF	TGTGCCAGCAGCGTAGGGAACAGGGACTATGGCTACACCTTC
.	.	TRBV21-1	TRBJ1-4	CAARPGQGAPGEKLFF	TGTGCCGCCCGACCGGGACAGGGGGCGCCTGGGGAAAAACTGTTTTTT
TRBD2	.	TRBV30	TRBJ2-3	CAWGPLAASTDTQYF	TGTGCCTGGGGGCCCCTAGCGGCCAGCACAGATACGCAGTATTTT
.	.	TRBV7-7	TRBJ2-5	CASSIRLEGGETQYF	TGTGCCAGCAGCATTCGGTTGGAGGGGGGGGAGACCCAGTACTTC
.	.	TRBV7-2	TRBJ1-1	CASSLGGARNTEAFF	TGTGCCAGCAGCCTCGGGGGGGCCAGGAACACTGAAGCTTTCTTT
.	.	TRBV20-1	TRBJ2-7	CSASTGITYEQYF	TGCAGTGCTAGTACCGGGATAACCTACGAGCAGTACTTC
TRBD2	.	TRBV24-1	TRBJ2-3	CATSDAAGGQDTQYF	TGTGCCACCAGTGATGCCGCGGGGGGCCAGGATACGCAGTATTTT
TRBD1	.	TRBV10-3	TRBJ2-7	CAISGQGDEQYF	TGTGCCATCAGTGGACAGGGGGACGAGCAGTACTTC
TRBD1	.	TRBV28	TRBJ1-6	CASSPPGTGRSPLHF	TGTGCCAGCAGTCCCCCCGGGACAGGGCGTTCACCCCTCCACTTT
.	few	TRBV5-6	TRBJ2-7	CASSLMGSRVYEQYF	TGTGCCAGCAGCTTGATGGGGAGCCGCGTCTACGAGCAGTACTTC
.	.	TRBV2	TRBJ1-3	CASSFGPGNTIYF	TGTGCCAGCAGTTTCGGGCCGGGGAACACCATATATTTT
.	once	TRBV5-1	TRBJ2-5	CASSLVSGGQETQYF	TGCGCCAGCAGCTTGGTATCCGGCGGCCAAGAGACCCAGTACTTC
.	.	TRBV3-1/TRBV3-2	TRBJ2-5	CASSWLEIQYF	TGTGCCAGCAGCTGGTTGGAGATCCAGTACTTC
.	.	TRBV25-1	TRBJ2-2	CASSARVNGGELFF	TGTGCCAGCAGTGCCAGGGTGAACGGCGGGGAGCTGTTTTTT
TRBD1	.	TRBV18	TRBJ1-2	CASSPSTGGYGYTF	TGTGCCAGCTCACCTTCGACAGGGGGCTATGGCTACACCTTC
TRBD2	.	TRBV6-5	TRBJ2-3	CASSSGGANTDTQYF	TGTGCCAGCAGTAGCGGGGGGGCCAACACAGATACGCAGTATTTT
TRBD2	.	TRBV11-3	TRBJ2-3	CASSPGTSIVGADTQYF	TGTGCCAGCAGCCCCGGGACTAGCATCGTGGGCGCAGATACGCAGTATTTT
TRBD2	.	TRBV19	TRBJ2-2	CASRGYLDKTSGRGTGELFF	TGTGCCAGTAGGGGATACCTCGACAAGACTAGCGGGAGAGGCACCGGGGAGCTGTTTTTT
TRBD1	.	TRBV7-9	TRBJ1-4	CASSHPDRVDGTNEKLFF	TGTGCCAGCAGTCACCCGGACAGGGTGGACGGGACGAATGAAAAACTGTTTTTT
.	.	TRBV10-1	TRBJ2-5	CASSESSVSETQYF	TGCGCCAGCAGTGAGTCCTCAGTTTCGGAGACCCAGTACTTC
.	.	TRBV4-1	TRBJ1-5	CASSQETGVNQPQHF	TGCGCCAGCAGCCAAGAAACGGGTGTGAATCAGCCCCAGCATTTT
TRBD2	.	TRBV7-9	TRBJ2-5	CASSRTSGGAETQYF	TGTGCCAGCAGCCGGACTAGCGGGGGGGCCGAGACCCAGTACTTC
TRBD2	.	TRBV6-6	TRBJ2-2	CASRKTGLANTGELFF	TGTGCCAGCAGAAAAACGGGACTAGCCAACACCGGGGAGCTGTTTTTT
TRBD2	.	TRBV6-5	TRBJ2-3	CASSPTSGGADTQYF	TGTGCCAGCAGCCCCACTAGCGGGGGGGCCGATACGCAGTATTTT
.	.	TRBV7-9	TRBJ2-7	CASSPGISSYEQYF	TGTGCCAGCAGCCCCGGGATAAGCTCCTACGAGCAGTACTTC